The 22 T cell receptor beta chains in this list originate from one sample, sequenced in a study of T cells in Graves' hyperthyroidism and ophthalmopathy. It was RNA transcripts that yielded the amplified TCR beta CDR3 regions. The TCR CDR3 first-round RT-PCR relied on the HTBI primer set. TCRdb re-called the multiplex PCR reads through MiXCR, storing one row per CDR3 protein. Of about 130,000 distinct CDR3 sequences listed, 22% are singletons. Sequencing used blood. The receptors come from a woman between 45 and 65 years old with Graves' hyperthyroidism that later progressed to Graves' ophthalmopathy.

This clonotype was observed at least ten times. This chain links TRBV6-1 with TRBJ1-3; D not resolved. The germline V and J ends were trimmed by 7 bases and 1 base, with 14 bases remaining between them. CDR3 length: 15 residues. CDR1 and CDR2 (germline): MNHNS, SASEGT. The CDR3 coding sequence is TGTGCCAGCAAAGAGTCATGGGGATCTGGAAACACCATATATTTT. Amino acid sequence: CASKESWGSGNTIYF.

The chain recombines TRBV15 with TRBJ2-1, with D possibly being TRBD1 or TRBD2 (5 bases each). The CDR3 spans 13 residues. Germline V gene sequence: CDR1 LNHNV, CDR2 YYDKDF (reference sequence). Trimming left V 5 bases short and J 6 bases short, with 11 bases between. The CDR3 DNA reads TGTGCCACCAGCGGTGGGGGAATCAATGAGCAGTTCTTC. Translating it yields CATSGGGINEQFF.

Notes on this clonotype: A much more abundant neighbour one base away suggests this may be a read error. A read error is likely, as this CDR3 ends without the conserved phenylalanine or tryptophan. The V gene is TRBV7-9, the J gene TRBJ1-1; 9 bases agree with TRBD1. Germline V gene data show CDR1 as SEHNR and CDR2 as FQNEAQ (reference sequence). The CDR3 is 14 residues long. With V trimmed by 2 bases and J by 8 bases, 6 bases remained unmatched. This CDR3 is CASSLSTGGTEAFL. CDR3 DNA sequence: TGTGCCAGCAGCTTATCGACAGGGGGTACCGAAGCTTTCCTT.

This clonotype was picked up many times. CDR3 bases: TGCAGTTCCATAATTGTAACTTATGGCTACACCTTC. Its translation: CSSIIVTYGYTF. The rearrangement links TRBV20-1 to TRBJ1-2; no clear D. Between the trimmed V and J ends, which lost 8 bases and 5 bases, there was a span of 15 bases. The CDR3 extends over 12 amino acids. CDR1 and CDR2 (germline): DFQATT, SNEGSKA (reference sequence).

Many counts were recorded for this clonotype. V usage is TRBV7-9 and J usage is TRBJ2-3; 13 bases align to TRBD2. Trimming took 7 bases from V and 6 from J; bases not matched to a gene: 7. This CDR3 is built from 15 residues. Looked up from germline, CDR1 is SEHNR and CDR2 is FQNEAQ (reference sequence). Written as DNA, the CDR3 is TGTGCCAGCACCCCCGGGACTAGCGGGACCGATACGCAGTATTTT. As protein: CASTPGTSGTDTQYF.

The gene calls are TRBV6-1 and TRBJ2-3; D is perhaps TRBD1 (6 bases). Trimming shortened V by 7 bases and J by 0 bases, and 11 bases separated the two germline ends. Germline V gives CDR1 MNHNS, CDR2 SASEGT. The CDR3 contains 14 residues. CDR3 region: CASKGDGSTDTQYF. In nucleotides, the CDR3 is TGTGCCAGCAAGGGGGACGGTAGCACAGATACGCAGTATTTT.

Ten or more counts support this clonotype. The chain has TRBV7-3 and TRBJ1-5; 8 positions agree with TRBD1. Per the germline V gene, CDR1 is SGHTA and CDR2 is FQGTGA. The V gene end was trimmed by 5 bases and the J gene end by 4 bases; junction bases not matched to a gene: 13. The CDR3 contains 17 residues. CDR3 in amino acids: CASSPRQGWYRNQPQHF. For the CDR3, the DNA is TGTGCCAGCAGCCCCCGACAGGGGTGGTATAGGAATCAGCCCCAGCATTTT.

V gene TRBV20-1 combines with J gene TRBJ1-2; no definite D call. The CDR3 spans 12 residues. Germline V gene sequence: CDR1 DFQATT, CDR2 SNEGSKA (reference sequence). Trimming pared 1 base from V and 8 bases from J, leaving 11 bases between. CDR3: CSARVGGVGYTF. Written as DNA, the CDR3 is TGCAGTGCTAGAGTGGGTGGAGTGGGCTACACCTTC.

This clonotype appeared many times. The chain's CDR3 is CSANRLAGGGEQFF. CDR3 nucleotides: TGCAGTGCTAACAGACTAGCGGGAGGGGGAGAGCAGTTCTTC. The rearrangement joins TRBV20-1 to TRBJ2-1; 14 nucleotides agree with TRBD2. CDR1 DFQATT and CDR2 SNEGSKA come from the germline V gene (reference sequence). The CDR3 loop spans 14 amino acids. With 4 bases clipped from V and 10 bases from J, the junction kept 6 bases outside the gene matches.

This clonotype has a count of ten or more. V and J are TRBV28 and TRBJ2-1, with D possibly TRBD1 on 5 matching bases. Per germline, CDR1 MDHEN and CDR2 SYDVKM. V lost 6 bases and J lost 2, with 11 bases in between. The CDR3 sequence is 14 residues long. DNA of the CDR3: TGTGCCAGCAGAAGGGCGACAGCCTACAATGAGCAGTTCTTC. Its protein is CASRRATAYNEQFF.

The rearrangement links TRBV12-3 or TRBV12-4 to TRBJ2-5; 7 bases match TRBD2. CDR3 length equals 14 residues. The trim removed 3 bases at V and 9 bases at J, leaving 10 bases unmatched. The CDR3 bases are TGTGCCAGCAGTTTGGGGGAGGGGTTCTCGTCCCAGTACTTC. This translates into CASSLGEGFSSQYF.

This clonotype was seen at least ten times. The chain links TRBV27 to TRBJ2-3; 12 nucleotides match TRBD2. This CDR3 spans 16 amino acids. CDR1 is MNHEY, CDR2 SMNVEV, per germline (reference sequence). V trimming: 6 bases; J trimming: 3 bases; junction bases outside the gene matches: 7. CDR3 nucleotides: TGTGCCAGCAGCCGACTAGCGGGAGTATCTACAGATACGCAGTATTTT. This codes for CASSRLAGVSTDTQYF.

This chain joins TRBV28 and TRBJ1-3; D ambiguous. Germline V gene data show CDR1 as MDHEN and CDR2 as SYDVKM. The germline V and J ends were trimmed by 5 bases and 0 bases, with 8 bases remaining between them. The CDR3 runs 14 residues. The CDR3 nucleotides are TGTGCCAGCAGTCCCCTAGGCTCTGGAAACACCATATATTTT. It encodes CASSPLGSGNTIYF.

This clonotype was picked up many times. This sequence joins TRBV2 and TRBJ1-5, with D perhaps matching TRBD1 (5 bases). Germline CDR1 reads SNHLY; CDR2 reads FYNNEI. Trimming shortened V by 1 base and J by 6 bases, and 19 bases separated the two germline ends. The length of the CDR3 is 17 residues. CDR3 in DNA: TGTGCCAGCAGTGAAGGGGACTGGGCAGGACGCATTCAGCCCCAGCATTTT. Its protein is CASSEGDWAGRIQPQHF.

This clonotype was picked up many times. The V call is TRBV3-1, the J call TRBJ2-7; maybe TRBD1 (5 bases). This CDR3 is built from 14 residues. Looked up from germline, CDR1 is LGHDT and CDR2 is YNNKEL (reference sequence). Trimming shortened V by 2 bases and J by 5 bases, and 13 bases separated the two germline ends. CDR3 nucleotides: TGTGCCAGCAGCCAACAATCGACAGCAAACGAGCAGTACTTC. Translated, it gives CASSQQSTANEQYF.

This clonotype was counted between two and nine times. The chain recombines TRBV9 with TRBJ2-1; 13 nucleotides align to TRBD2. The CDR3 is 15 amino acids. CDR1 is SGDLS and CDR2 is YYNGEE in the germline V gene. Trimming removed 3 bases from V and 9 bases from J; junction bases left unmatched: 6. CDR3 bases: TGTGCCAGCAGCGGGACTAGCGGGAGCCAGGGTGAGCAGTTCTTC. The encoded protein is CASSGTSGSQGEQFF.

The CDR3 bases are TGTGCCAGTAGTGGGACAGGGGGGAAGGAGACCCAGTACTTC. It is translated as CASSGTGGKETQYF. The gene calls are TRBV19 and TRBJ2-5; TRBD1 agrees at 11 bases. The CDR3 length is 14 residues. The germline V gene encodes CDR1 LNHDA and CDR2 SQIVND (reference sequence). V lost 5 bases, J lost 5 bases, and 4 bases stayed unmatched.

The chain has TRBV7-2 and TRBJ2-7; D call uncertain. Germline CDR1 and CDR2: SGHTA and FQGNSA. The CDR3 runs to 13 residues. Trimming took 5 bases from V and 7 from J, leaving 15 bases between them. The CDR3 loop reads CASSPRTTREQYF. The DNA of the CDR3 is TGTGCCAGCAGCCCCCGAACCACTCGGGAGCAGTACTTC.

This clonotype has ten or more counts. The CDR3, as DNA: TGTGCCTGGAACGGGGGATTGGCCCCACATGGGAAACTGTTTTTT. It translates to CAWNGGLAPHGKLFF. The chain joins TRBV30 to TRBJ1-4, with D possibly being TRBD1 (5 bases). Germline V lookup: CDR1 GTSNPN, CDR2 SVGIG (reference sequence). This CDR3 contains 15 residues. With 4 bases removed from V and 11 bases from J, the gap between germline ends came to 23 bases. The variable domain in full, completed from reference TRBV30 and TRBJ1-4, reads SQTIHQWPATLVQPVGSPLSLECTVEGTSNPNLYWYRQAAGRGLQLLFYSVGIGQISSEVPQNLSASRPQDRQFILSSKKLLLSDSGFYLCAWNGGLAPHGKLFFGSGTQLSVL.

This clonotype has a count of ten or more. The V gene is TRBV29-1, the J gene TRBJ2-3, with no clear D. The CDR3 has 12 amino acids. V was cut by 6 bases and J by 6 bases, with 13 bases left in between. CDR1 and CDR2 (germline): SQVTM, ANQGSEA. CDR3 amino acids: CSVYQNSDTQYF. DNA for the CDR3: TGCAGCGTATATCAGAATTCGGATACGCAGTATTTT.

This clonotype was picked up many times. The V and J genes are TRBV18 and TRBJ1-4; D remains unclear. The CDR3 runs 16 residues. The germline CDR1 and CDR2 sequences are KGHSH and LQKENI. The V end lost 2 bases, the J end lost 0 bases, and 10 bases lay between the germline ends. The CDR3 protein is CASSPSNPATNEKLFF. Written as DNA, the CDR3 is TGTGCCAGCTCACCATCGAATCCCGCAACTAATGAAAAACTGTTTTTT.

The chain is built from TRBV6-2 or TRBV6-3 and TRBJ1-3; D gene unclear. CDR3 length: 16 residues. V shed 6 bases and J shed 0 bases, with 15 bases lying between them. In germline, CDR1 is MNHEY, CDR2 SVGEGT. CDR3 in DNA: TGTGCCAGCAGCACTGACCGCCGTTTCTCTGGAAACACCATATATTTT. The encoded protein is CASSTDRRFSGNTIYF.